This TCR beta chain was identified during a study of T cell responses to AZD1222 COVID-19 vaccine (dated by TCRdb to the early 2020s). Some background on the complete study: AZD1222 recipients with second doses at about 4 weeks or about 12 weeks were pooled, because spike-specific TCR depth and breadth did not differ between schedules. TCR sequencing was performed for roughly 250 trial participants, of whom about 200 were given two doses of AZD1222 and around 26 were given two doses of MenACWY control vaccine. Trial participants were enrolled by age into 18-55, 56-69 and 70-plus year subgroups, with approximately 150, 30 and 60 TCR-sequenced participants respectively.

The CDR3 contains 15 residues, cysteine and phenylalanine counted. The only DNA kept is the CDR3, 45 bases in frame from the first base. Trimmed from V: 0 bases; trimmed from J: 4 bases; junction bases lacking a gene match: 5. As encoded in the germline V gene (reference sequence), CDR1 is LNHNV while CDR2 is YYDKDF. This specimen's time point label, per the study, means: baseline before first vaccination. Vaccinee samples were obtained from the UK trials COV001 and COV002, which included a single-blind randomized controlled phase 2/3 trial of AZD1222 (ChAdOx1 nCoV-19) in healthy adults. For TCRbeta chain sequencing, PBMC samples from trial participants were taken at day 0 and at day 28 after the second dose. Beyond this particular receptor, the publication reports: A significant rise in spike-specific TCR breadth and depth was observed after two AZD1222 doses relative to day 0 and relative to MenACWY recipients. No day 14 peak-response samples were available, so repertoires were characterized only after the peak T cell response. The whole spike protein was spanned by vaccine-associated CD4 TCRs, and dominant responses were seen in regions 160-218 and 743-854. The 56-69-year group was small, and its depth increase did not reach significance, likely because of low power. Reportedly, almost half of the unique spike-specific TCRs recognized epitopes lying outside the regions that are mutated in the B.1.351 and B.1.1.7 variants. Conclusions about previously exposed vaccinees are limited because only a handful of AZD1222 recipients were SARS-CoV-2 seropositive at baseline. Participants were mostly white British, with more females than males. The authors suggested clonal diversity may have been underestimated.

The CDR3 regions of human TCRbeta chains were subjected to immunosequencing. The source study handled its data this way. Repertoire TCRs were checked for matches against a reference library of SARS-CoV-2-specific TCRs that had been generated using the MIRA antigen-specificity platform. Breadth was defined as the fraction of unique TCRs that were SARS-CoV-2-associated. Depth was defined as the fraction of total T cells that were SARS-CoV-2-associated. Each spike-specific TCR was assigned to its reactive spike region and to a CD4 or CD8 class using the MIRA data. Log10-transformed breadth and depth values were compared by one-way ANOVA with Sidak's multiple comparisons tests. Sourced from immuneACCESS, this table was stored by TCRdb with only in-frame sequences that have V and J called. A share of the clones is absent; for the studies checked, an unresolved V gene accounts for under half, and the remainder has no known explanation. From that table come the V and J calls and clone size; the DNA was used to work out D and trimming. The sample has roughly 130,000 clones on record, 88% of them singletons. In total, the top ten clones hold approximately 8% of the sample.

For this clone: It has no known antigen specificity. Base qualities are missing; no much larger clone stands one base away.

The V and J segments used are TRBV15 and TRBJ2-5; 7 bases in between match TRBD2. The starting material was peripheral blood, obtained on day 0 of AZD1222 vaccination. The sequence came from an adult in good health. The DNA reads as follows: TGTGCCACCAGCAGAGATTTGGCTAGCGGAGAGACCCAGTACTTC. It translates as CATSRDLASGETQYF.